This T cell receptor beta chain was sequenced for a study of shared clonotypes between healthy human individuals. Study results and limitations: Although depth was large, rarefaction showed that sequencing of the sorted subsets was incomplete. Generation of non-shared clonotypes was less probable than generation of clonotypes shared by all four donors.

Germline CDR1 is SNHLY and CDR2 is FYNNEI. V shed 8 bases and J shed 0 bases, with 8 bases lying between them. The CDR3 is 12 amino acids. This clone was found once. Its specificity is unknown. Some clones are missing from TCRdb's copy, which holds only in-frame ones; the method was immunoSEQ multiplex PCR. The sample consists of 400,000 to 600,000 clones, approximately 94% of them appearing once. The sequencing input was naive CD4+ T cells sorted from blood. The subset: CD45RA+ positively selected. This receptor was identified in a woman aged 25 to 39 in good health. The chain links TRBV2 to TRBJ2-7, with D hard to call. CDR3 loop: CASQPYSYEQYF. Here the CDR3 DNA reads TGTGCCAGCCAACCGTACTCCTACGAGCAGTACTTC.